These 20 T cell receptor beta chains originate from one sample sequenced in a study of blood T cell repertoires in COVID-19. Method: immunoSEQ multiplex PCR; TCRdb's copy keeps in-frame clones and lacks some. Among 150,000 to 190,000 clones listed, around 85% were seen once. The source material was peripheral blood. The receptor source for this set is a woman in her 70s with acute or convalescent COVID-19.

This clone occurred a few times. The chain combines TRBV7-9 with TRBJ1-5; maybe TRBD1 (5 bases). CDR1 is SEHNR, CDR2 FQNEAQ, per germline (reference sequence). V was shortened by 5 bases and J by 4 bases, with 24 bases between the two germline ends. The CDR3 runs 18 residues. The CDR3 loop is CASSGVGSVDTINQPQHF. The CDR3 DNA sequence: TGTGCCAGCAGCGGGGTGGGGTCCGTGGACACGATTAATCAGCCCCAGCATTTT.

The J gene is TRBJ1-5, the V gene TRBV6-5; D call uncertain. Trimming shortened V by 5 bases and J by 0 bases, and 5 bases separated the two germline ends. Germline CDR1 is MNHEY and CDR2 is SVGAGI. CDR3 size: 13 residues. CDR3 region: CASSIHSNQPQHF. CDR3 sequence (DNA): TGTGCCAGCAGTATTCATAGCAATCAGCCCCAGCATTTT.

The CDR3 region is CASSIRQGTEAFF. The CDR3 DNA sequence: TGTGCCAGTAGTATCCGACAGGGCACTGAAGCTTTCTTT. This chain uses TRBV19 with TRBJ1-1; 7 bases are a match to TRBD1. Germline V gives CDR1 LNHDA, CDR2 SQIVND (reference sequence). The CDR3 covers 13 residues. Trimming removed 3 bases from V and 4 bases from J; junction bases left unmatched: 2.

The genes are TRBV7-6 and TRBJ2-7; 9 bases match TRBD1. The junction had 5 bases not matched to a gene; V was cut back by 5 bases and J by 3 bases. The CDR3 loop spans 14 amino acids. Germline V gene data show CDR1 as SGHVS and CDR2 as FNYEAQ. As DNA, the CDR3 is TGTGCCAGCAGCCTCTCGGGACAGGGCTACGAGCAGTACTTC. The encoded protein is CASSLSGQGYEQYF.

J is TRBJ2-7 and V is TRBV7-3, with 15 bases that match TRBD2. Germline V gene data show CDR1 as SGHTA and CDR2 as FQGTGA. V trimming: 5 bases; J trimming: 2 bases; junction bases outside the gene matches: 10. This CDR3 is 18 amino acids long. In nucleotides, the CDR3 is TGTGCCAGCAGCGCCCAGGGACTAGCGGGGGGCATCCCCTACGAGCAGTACTTC. Residues: CASSAQGLAGGIPYEQYF.

This rearrangement joins TRBV2 to TRBJ2-7, with D tentatively TRBD1 (6 bases). The V and J ends lost 4 bases and 3 bases respectively, with 16 bases between them. Germline V gene data show CDR1 as SNHLY and CDR2 as FYNNEI. This CDR3 region has 15 residues. In DNA form, the CDR3 reads TGTGCCAGCAGTGTGGTACAGGGACAATTCTACGAGCAGTACGTC. This encodes CASSVVQGQFYEQYV.

The chain is built from TRBV21-1 and TRBJ2-4; the table's D call, TRBD2, was not checked against the DNA. TRBV21-1 counts as a pseudogene. The CDR3 is 15 amino acids. In DNA, the CDR3 is TGTGCCAGCAACCCGCGGAGCGCCTTTAAAAACATTCAGTACTTC. Encoded protein: CASNPRSAFKNIQYF.

This chain uses TRBV6-2 or TRBV6-3 with TRBJ2-3; 14 bases are a match to TRBD2. Germline CDR1 reads MNHEY; CDR2 reads SVGEGT. Trimming removed 5 bases from V and 5 bases from J; junction bases left unmatched: 3. The CDR3 extends over 15 amino acids. The CDR3 sequence is CASSPGTSGGDTQYF. As DNA, the CDR3 is TGTGCCAGCAGTCCAGGGACTAGCGGGGGAGATACGCAGTATTTT.

This clone was counted once. The rearrangement joins TRBV13 to TRBJ1-2; D perhaps matches TRBD1 (6 bases). Germline V gives CDR1 PRHDT, CDR2 FYEKMQ (reference sequence). V lost 5 bases and J lost 0, with 22 bases in between. The CDR3 loop spans 18 amino acids. CDR3 protein: CASSRGGQEHPSNYGYTF. Written as DNA, the CDR3 is TGTGCCAGCAGCCGGGGGGGGCAGGAGCACCCTTCTAACTATGGCTACACCTTC.

The V and J genes are TRBV29-1 and TRBJ1-2; D gene uncertain. Per germline, CDR1 SQVTM and CDR2 ANQGSEA. This CDR3 region has 15 residues. Trimming shortened V by 1 base and J by 1 base, and 13 bases separated the two germline ends. CDR3 sequence reads: CSVEGRADLNYGYTF. In nucleotides, the CDR3 is TGCAGCGTTGAAGGGCGGGCAGACCTTAACTATGGCTACACCTTC.

This chain connects TRBV5-1 to TRBJ1-1; the D gene is possibly TRBD1 (6 bases). The CDR3 runs to 12 residues. V shed 1 base and J shed 8 bases, with 9 bases lying between them. From germline, CDR1 is SGHRS and CDR2 YFSETQ. Written as DNA, the CDR3 is TGCGCCAGCAGCTTGACACAGGGCGAAGCTTTCTTT. Translation: CASSLTQGEAFF.

V and J are TRBV9 and TRBJ1-5; D gene ambiguous. V was pared by 0 bases and J by 0 bases, with 13 bases between. Germline V gene sequence: CDR1 SGDLS, CDR2 YYNGEE. The CDR3 covers 17 residues. The CDR3 protein is CASSVAGRGYSNQPQHF. CDR3 sequence (DNA): TGTGCCAGCAGCGTAGCTGGTCGGGGATATAGCAATCAGCCCCAGCATTTT.

This chain links TRBV5-1 with TRBJ1-1; D possibly corresponds to TRBD1 (5 bases). Germline V gives CDR1 SGHRS, CDR2 YFSETQ. V was pared by 3 bases and J by 4 bases, with 16 bases between. The CDR3 covers 15 residues. The CDR3 coding sequence is TGCGCCAGCAGCTCGTCGGGGGGAAGGCGCACTGAAGCTTTCTTT. It encodes CASSSSGGRRTEAFF. The variable domain in full, with the rest retrieved from reference TRBV5-1 and TRBJ1-1, is KAGVTQTPRYLIKTRGQQVTLSCSPISGHRSVSWYQQTPGQGLQFLFEYFSETQRNKGNFPGRFSGRQFSNSRSEMNVSTLELGDSALYLCASSSSGGRRTEAFFGQGTRLTVV.

The V gene is TRBV19, the J gene TRBJ2-4, with a weak D call TRBD1 (8 bases). CDR1 and CDR2 from the germline V gene are LNHDA and SQIVND (reference sequence). V dropped 8 bases and J dropped 1 base, with 12 bases sitting between them. This CDR3 comprises 14 residues. CDR3 coding DNA: TGTGCCAGTGAACAGGGGGGGGCCAAAAACATTCAGTACTTC. Protein product: CASEQGGAKNIQYF.

In this sample, this clone turned up a few times. The chain employs TRBV28 and TRBJ2-7, with D tentatively TRBD2 (5 bases). V was trimmed by 3 bases and J by 0 bases, leaving 12 bases between them. Germline-derived CDR1 and CDR2 are MDHEN and SYDVKM. The CDR3 sequence is 15 residues long. The CDR3 DNA sequence: TGTGCCAGCAGTTTTAGTCGTACTAGCTCCTACGAGCAGTACGTC. Its protein is CASSFSRTSSYEQYV.

The chain is built from TRBV2 and TRBJ1-3; 7 bases map to TRBD1. The V gene end was trimmed by 5 bases and the J gene end by 3 bases; junction bases not matched to a gene: 13. The CDR3 runs 17 residues. The germline V gene encodes CDR1 SNHLY and CDR2 FYNNEI. The CDR3 sequence is CASSPTFQGDFGNTIYF. For the CDR3, the DNA is TGTGCCAGCAGTCCCACTTTCCAGGGGGACTTTGGAAACACCATATATTTT.

The rearrangement uses TRBV3-1 (or the pseudogene TRBV3-2) and TRBJ2-2, with 10 positions matching TRBD1. The CDR3 has 16 residues. J lost 6 bases, V lost 4 bases, and 8 bases had no gene match. Germline loops: CDR1 LGHDT, CDR2 YNNKEL (reference sequence). CDR3 region: CASSPRRDRGAGELFF. In nucleotides, the CDR3 is TGTGCCAGCAGCCCGCGCCGGGACAGGGGAGCCGGGGAGCTGTTTTTT.

CDR3 residues: CSVDIPREDYGYTF. CDR3 DNA sequence: TGCAGCGTTGATATCCCCCGGGAGGACTATGGCTACACCTTC. This chain links TRBV29-1 with TRBJ1-2; D is ambiguous. V lost 3 bases to trimming and J lost 3 bases, with 14 bases between them. This CDR3 contains 14 residues. Germline V gene lookup returns CDR1 SQVTM and CDR2 ANQGSEA. The full variable domain, in which reference TRBV29-1 and TRBJ1-2 provide the parts outside the CDR3, is SAVISQKPSRDICQRGTSLTIQCQVDSQVTMMFWYRQQPGQSLTLIATANQGSEATYESGFVIDKFPISRPNLTFSTLTVSNMSPEDSSIYLCSVDIPREDYGYTFGSGTRLTVV.

This chain joins TRBV2 and TRBJ1-5, with D possibly matching TRBD1 (5 bases). CDR3 length: 13 residues. CDR1 and CDR2 from the germline V gene are SNHLY and FYNNEI. Trimming left V 4 bases short and J 7 bases short, with 11 bases between. CDR3 bases: TGTGCCAGCAGTGTATACAGGATCCAGCCCCAGCATTTT. Protein product: CASSVYRIQPQHF. Using reference TRBV2 and TRBJ1-5 for the parts outside the CDR3, the full variable domain is EPEVTQTPSHQVTQMGQEVILRCVPISNHLYFYWYRQILGQKVEFLVSFYNNEISEKSEIFDDQFSVERPDGSNFTLKIRSTKLEDSAMYFCASSVYRIQPQHFGDGTRLSIL.

The chain uses TRBV6-5 and TRBJ1-5; a weak D match, TRBD1 (5 bases). Deletions cut 4 bases from V and 2 bases from J, with 9 bases between. From germline, CDR1 is MNHEY and CDR2 SVGAGI. The CDR3 totals 14 residues. The DNA for the CDR3 is TGTGCCAGCAGTTCAGGGTCGGGCAATCAGCCCCAGCATTTT. Encoded protein: CASSSGSGNQPQHF.